A single T cell receptor beta chain is shown here with its context. Its binding antigen is unknown. Base quality data are lacking; no much larger clone is found one base away. This specimen comes from a study of a mutant IDH1 vaccine in newly diagnosed glioma (TCRdb year 2021). Looking at the study overall: Patients were given eight vaccinations, in weeks 1, 3, 5, 7, 11, 15, 19 and 23, which matched visits V03 through V10. Vaccination was initiated 4-6 weeks after radiotherapy alone, or concurrently with temozolomide cycles in the chemotherapy-containing groups. Longitudinal TCRB deep sequencing was performed for around 23 treated patients wherever samples were available for exploratory analyses. Peripheral blood was collected at six visits: V03 (baseline), V05, V07, V10, V12 and V13. Before enrollment, patients had received standard therapy of radiotherapy alone, temozolomide alone, or radiochemotherapy with temozolomide; most received the combination. Of the approximately 30 treated patients, about 62% were male and roughly 38% were female, and a mean age of about 37 years was recorded.

Results the study describes overall, beyond this receptor: Vaccine-induced immune responses across multiple MHC alleles were detected in approximately 94% of patients. Availability determined which PBMC samples were chosen for TCRB deep sequencing. Pseudoprogression seemed to be unrelated to changes in the top peripheral T cell clonotypes found by TCRB sequencing. According to the authors, sample limitations meant that analyses of patient blood samples could not be reproduced.

The sample's time point label is to be understood as: week 23, last vaccination. Each vaccine dose, consisting of 300 ug of a 20-mer mutant IDH1 peptide in Montanide, was administered subcutaneously with topical imiquimod. Newly diagnosed WHO grade 3 or 4 IDH1-mutant astrocytomas showing loss of nuclear ATRX were present in the donors. The samples were drawn from NOA16, a multicentre, single-arm, open-label phase I trial in Germany that tested a mutant IDH1 peptide vaccine in humans for the first time. The DNeasy Blood and Tissue Kit was used to extract genomic DNA from EDTA blood for TCRB sequencing. V is trimmed back by 2 bases and J by 1 base, and the junction contains 12 bases that no gene match accounts for. Counted from cysteine to phenylalanine, this CDR3 has 18 amino acids. Left in the record is the CDR3 DNA by itself, 54 bases read in frame from the first base. The germline V gene encodes CDR1 GTSNPN and CDR2 SVGIG (reference sequence).

The library was built by means of the immunoSEQ multiplex PCR assay. Rearranged TCR beta chain sequences were amplified using the hsTCRB Kit according to the manufacturer's protocol. TCRB libraries were sequenced on an Illumina MiSeq. As for the original processing: Demultiplexing, trimming and gene mapping were performed with the kit vendor's proprietary platform. What TCRdb holds here is the immuneACCESS table cut down to in-frame rearrangements. Part of the clones is not present; checked against another copy, under half of the missing clones reflect an unresolved V gene, and the others are unexplained. Clonal size and the V and J genes are those of that table, whereas D and trimming came from the DNA. This sample comprises over 55,000 clones, about 81% of them detected only once. The ten largest clonotypes hold around 8.9% of the sample.

This clonotype originated in a woman between 40 and 50 years old with glioma. Some clones in this sample may be carry-over from other donors' samples. The specimen was PBMCs, collected from a glioma patient whose treatment included an IDH1 peptide vaccine. The chain is made from TRBV30 and TRBJ2-5; 11 junctional bases match TRBD2. The CDR3 protein is CAWSTWTSGFRGQETQYF. The DNA sequence is TGTGCCTGGAGTACCTGGACTAGCGGGTTTAGGGGCCAAGAGACCCAGTACTTC. Outside the CDR3, residues come from the reference TRBV30 and TRBJ2-5 proteins, so the full variable domain is: SQTIHQWPATLVQPVGSPLSLECTVEGTSNPNLYWYRQAAGRGLQLLFYSVGIGQISSEVPQNLSASRPQDRQFILSSKKLLLSDSGFYLCAWSTWTSGFRGQETQYFGPGTRLLVL.